This T cell receptor beta chain was sequenced during a study of blood T cell repertoires in COVID-19. Generated by immunoSEQ multiplex PCR, the TCRdb table keeps only in-frame clones and is missing some. The table lists about 170,000 clones, roughly four fifths of them singletons. On this clone: One junction end disagrees with the germline gene, perhaps due to a read error.

This CDR3 spans 16 amino acids. The germline CDR1 and CDR2 sequences are MNHEY and SMNVEV (reference sequence). Sequenced: peripheral blood. The V gene is TRBV27, the J gene TRBJ1-4; TRBD1 is a possible D gene (6 bases). This clonotype originated in a woman of 80 years or more with acute or convalescent COVID-19. The CDR3 loop reads CASSPLSTGTIEKLFF. The CDR3 DNA reads as TGTGCCAGCAGCCCACTCTCGACAGGTACTATTGAAAAACTGTTTTTT.